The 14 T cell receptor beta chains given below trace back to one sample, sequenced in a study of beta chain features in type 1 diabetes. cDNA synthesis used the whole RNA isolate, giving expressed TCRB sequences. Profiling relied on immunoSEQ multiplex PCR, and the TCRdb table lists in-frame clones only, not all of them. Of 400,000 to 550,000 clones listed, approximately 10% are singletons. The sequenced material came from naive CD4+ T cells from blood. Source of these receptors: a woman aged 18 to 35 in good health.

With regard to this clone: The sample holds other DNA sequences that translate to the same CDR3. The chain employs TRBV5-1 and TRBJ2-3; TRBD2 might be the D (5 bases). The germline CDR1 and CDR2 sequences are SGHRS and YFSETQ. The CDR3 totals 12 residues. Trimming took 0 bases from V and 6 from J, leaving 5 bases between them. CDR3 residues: CASSLGEDTQYF. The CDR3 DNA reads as TGCGCCAGCAGCTTGGGGGAGGATACGCAGTATTTT.

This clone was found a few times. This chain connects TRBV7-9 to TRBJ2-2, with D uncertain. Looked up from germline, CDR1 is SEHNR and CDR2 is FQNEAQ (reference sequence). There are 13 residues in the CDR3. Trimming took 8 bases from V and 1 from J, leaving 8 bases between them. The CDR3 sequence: CASPNKNTGELFF. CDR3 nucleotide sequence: TGTGCCAGCCCCAACAAGAACACCGGGGAGCTGTTTTTT.

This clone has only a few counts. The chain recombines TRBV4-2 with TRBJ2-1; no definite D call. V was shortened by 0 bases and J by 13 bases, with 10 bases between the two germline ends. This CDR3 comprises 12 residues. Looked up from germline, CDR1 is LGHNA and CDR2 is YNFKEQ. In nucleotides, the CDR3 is TGTGCCAGCAGCCAAGAGAGCGCCCGACAGTTCTTC. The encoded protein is CASSQESARQFF.

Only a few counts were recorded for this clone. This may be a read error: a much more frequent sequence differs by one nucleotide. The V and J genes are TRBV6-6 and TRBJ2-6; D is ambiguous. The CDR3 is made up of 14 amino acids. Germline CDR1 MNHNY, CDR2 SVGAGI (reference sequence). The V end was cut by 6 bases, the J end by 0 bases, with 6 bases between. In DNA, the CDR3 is TGTGCCAGCAGCCAAAGCTCTGGGGCCAACGTCCTGACTTTC. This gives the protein CASSQSSGANVLTF.

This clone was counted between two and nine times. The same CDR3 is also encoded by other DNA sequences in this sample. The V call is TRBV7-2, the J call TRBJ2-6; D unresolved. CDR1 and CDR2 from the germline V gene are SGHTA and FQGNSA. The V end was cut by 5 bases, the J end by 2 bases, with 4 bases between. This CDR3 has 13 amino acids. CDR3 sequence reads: CASSPAGANVLTF. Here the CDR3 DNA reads TGTGCCAGCAGCCCAGCTGGGGCCAACGTCCTGACTTTC.

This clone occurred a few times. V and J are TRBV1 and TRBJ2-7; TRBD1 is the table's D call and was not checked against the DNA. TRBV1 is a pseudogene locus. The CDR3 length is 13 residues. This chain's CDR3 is CTSKGTGTGEQYF. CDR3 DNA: TGCACCAGCAAAGGAACAGGGACGGGCGAGCAGTACTTC.

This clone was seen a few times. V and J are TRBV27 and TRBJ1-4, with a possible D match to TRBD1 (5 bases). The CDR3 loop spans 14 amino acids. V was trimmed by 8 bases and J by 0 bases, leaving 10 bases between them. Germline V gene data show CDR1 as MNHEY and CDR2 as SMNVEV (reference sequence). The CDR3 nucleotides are TGTGCCAGCTCGGGACGTGCAACTAATGAAAAACTGTTTTTT. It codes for CASSGRATNEKLFF.

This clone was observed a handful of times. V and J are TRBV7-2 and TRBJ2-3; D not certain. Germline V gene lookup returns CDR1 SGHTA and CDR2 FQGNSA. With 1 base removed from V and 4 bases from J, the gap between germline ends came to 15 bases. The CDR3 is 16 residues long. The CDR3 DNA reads TGTGCCAGCAGCTTAGGTGCCATCCTTTCGGCAGATACGCAGTATTTT. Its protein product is CASSLGAILSADTQYF.

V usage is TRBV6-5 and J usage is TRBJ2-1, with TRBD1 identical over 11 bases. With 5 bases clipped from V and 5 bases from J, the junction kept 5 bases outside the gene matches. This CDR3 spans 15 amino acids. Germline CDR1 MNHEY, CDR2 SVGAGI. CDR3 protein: CASSPWDRGNNEQFF. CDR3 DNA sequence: TGTGCCAGCAGTCCCTGGGACAGGGGGAACAATGAGCAGTTCTTC.

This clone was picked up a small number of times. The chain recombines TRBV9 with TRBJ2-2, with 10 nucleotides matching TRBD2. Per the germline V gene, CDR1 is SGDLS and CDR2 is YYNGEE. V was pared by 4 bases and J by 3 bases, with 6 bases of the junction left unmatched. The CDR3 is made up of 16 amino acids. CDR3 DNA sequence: TGTGCCAGCAGCTCCCAGCGGGGGGGCGACACCGGGGAGCTGTTTTTT. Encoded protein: CASSSQRGGDTGELFF.

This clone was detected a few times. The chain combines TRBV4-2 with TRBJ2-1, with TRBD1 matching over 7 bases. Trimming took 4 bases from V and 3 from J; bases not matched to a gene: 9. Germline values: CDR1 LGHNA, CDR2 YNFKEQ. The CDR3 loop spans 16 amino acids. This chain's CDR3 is CASSRFYGTDYNEQFF. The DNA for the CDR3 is TGTGCCAGCAGCCGATTTTACGGGACAGACTACAATGAGCAGTTCTTC.

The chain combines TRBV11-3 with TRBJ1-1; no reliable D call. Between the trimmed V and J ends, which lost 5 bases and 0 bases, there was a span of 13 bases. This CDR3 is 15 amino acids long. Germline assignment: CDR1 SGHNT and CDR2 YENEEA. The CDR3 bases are TGTGCCAGCAGCCCAGCCGGAAACATGAACACTGAAGCTTTCTTT. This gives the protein CASSPAGNMNTEAFF.

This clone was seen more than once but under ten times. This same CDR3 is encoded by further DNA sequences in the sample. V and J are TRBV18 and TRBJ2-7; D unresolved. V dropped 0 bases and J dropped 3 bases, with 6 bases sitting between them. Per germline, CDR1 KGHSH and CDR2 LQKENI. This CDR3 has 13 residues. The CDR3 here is CASSPPGSYEQYF. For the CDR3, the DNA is TGTGCCAGCTCACCACCGGGCAGCTACGAGCAGTACTTC.

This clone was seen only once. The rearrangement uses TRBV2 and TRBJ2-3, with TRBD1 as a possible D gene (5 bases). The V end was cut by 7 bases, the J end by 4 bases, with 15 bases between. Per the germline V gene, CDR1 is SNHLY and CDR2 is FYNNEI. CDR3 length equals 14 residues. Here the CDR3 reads CASTQGRASDTQYF. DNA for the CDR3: TGTGCCAGCACCCAGGGCAGGGCCTCAGATACGCAGTATTTT.